The 7 T cell receptor beta chains reported below all come from one sample, sequenced in a study of cytomegalovirus exposure and HLA in healthy donors (TCRdb year 2017). The library was built by means of the immunoSEQ multiplex PCR assay. For the multiplex PCR, a mixture combining 60 forward primers for TCR Vbeta segments and 13 reverse primers for TCR Jbeta segments was used. TCRdb retrieved this table from immuneACCESS and kept in-frame rearrangements only. Not all clones are present; in checked studies, unresolved V genes account for under half, and no reason is known for the remainder. Within this sample are 120,000 to 150,000 clones, with roughly 81% of them counted one time only. Together, the top ten hold 1.5% to 2% of the sample. Sequenced: PBMCs. These receptors were collected from a female donor in good health and CMV-seronegative.

This rearrangement joins TRBV11-3 to TRBJ1-1; 7 nucleotides match TRBD1. Germline V lookup: CDR1 SGHNT, CDR2 YENEEA. J gave up 4 bases and V 1 base, and 6 bases lay outside the gene matches. The CDR3 is 15 amino acids. The CDR3 reads CASSLGAGQTTEAFF. CDR3 DNA sequence: TGTGCCAGCAGCTTAGGGGCGGGACAGACCACTGAAGCTTTCTTT.

This clone was counted once. V gene TRBV7-2 combines with J gene TRBJ1-6; D uncertain. The germline V gene has CDR1 SGHTA and CDR2 FQGNSA. The CDR3 sequence is 16 residues long. V was clipped by 5 bases and J by 0 bases, with 11 bases between them. The CDR3 DNA sequence: TGTGCCAGCAGCCCATTAGGGAGCTCCTATAATTCACCCCTCCACTTT. It is translated as CASSPLGSSYNSPLHF. Filled out from reference TRBV7-2 and TRBJ1-6, the complete variable domain reads GAGVSQSPSNKVTEKGKDVELRCDPISGHTALYWYRQSLGQGLEFLIYFQGNSAPDKSGLPSDRFSAERTGGSVSTLTIQRTQQEDSAVYLCASSPLGSSYNSPLHFGNGTRLTVT.

This clone occurred once. This chain connects TRBV19 to TRBJ2-5, with a weak D call TRBD1 (6 bases). The J call may not be correct, given that the DNA end is closer to TRBJ2-7. Per the germline V gene, CDR1 is LNHDA and CDR2 is SQIVND (reference sequence). There are 13 residues in the CDR3. CDR3 residues: CASSTGLAYEQYF. CDR3 DNA sequence: TGTGCCAGTAGCACAGGGTTAGCCTACGAGCAGTACTTC.

V gene TRBV4-1 combines with J gene TRBJ2-2; 8 positions agree with TRBD1. The CDR3 runs to 14 residues. Per germline, CDR1 MGHRA and CDR2 YSYEKL. V shed 4 bases and J 6 bases; nucleotides not matched to a gene: 4. DNA for the CDR3: TGCGCCAGCAGCCTATTACAGGGGGCCGGGGAGCTGTTTTTT. As protein: CASSLLQGAGELFF.

V is TRBV6-1 and J is TRBJ2-7; perhaps TRBD2 as D (6 bases). Germline-derived CDR1 and CDR2 are MNHNS and SASEGT. V shed 3 bases and J shed 2 bases, with 17 bases lying between them. The CDR3 contains 16 residues. The CDR3 region is CASSEPPLAGTYEQYF. CDR3 DNA sequence: TGTGCCAGCAGTGAGCCCCCTCTCGCGGGAACCTACGAGCAGTACTTC.

This sequence joins TRBV5-1 and TRBJ2-1, with TRBD2 as a possible D gene (5 bases). Trimming took 0 bases from V and 8 from J, leaving 18 bases between them. Germline-derived CDR1 and CDR2 are SGHRS and YFSETQ. The CDR3 covers 16 residues. The CDR3 DNA reads TGCGCCAGCAGCTTGGATCCCGGGGAAGGAGGTGATGAGCAGTTCTTC. Amino acid sequence: CASSLDPGEGGDEQFF.

V and J are TRBV4-1 and TRBJ2-7; possible D gene TRBD2, 6 bases. This CDR3 comprises 13 residues. Trimming took off 6 bases at V and 0 bases at J, with 9 bases between the two ends. Germline-derived CDR1 and CDR2 are MGHRA and YSYEKL. The CDR3 coding sequence is TGCGCCAGCAGGGCGGGGAGCTCCTACGAGCAGTACTTC. Translating gives CASRAGSSYEQYF.